Listed below are T cell receptor beta chains from one sample, sequenced in a study of cytomegalovirus exposure and HLA in healthy donors. Measured with immunoSEQ multiplex PCR; TCRdb has only the in-frame clones, and not every one. The profile shows approximately 240,000 clones, around 76% of them singletons. The sample was PBMCs. Receptors were obtained from a woman between 35 and 50 years old in good health and CMV-seropositive. Each CDR3 is given with its conserved first and last residue. The D gene is left open where the match is weak. Size is stated for part of the rows, as once, few or many counts, or as a class when the clone is expanded.

j_gene | d_gene | abundance | v_gene | len | CDR3nt | CDR3aa
TRBJ1-6 | NA | NA | TRBV21-1 | 16 | TGTGCCAGCCCCAGGGGACAGAGGGTGAGCTGCTCACCCCTCCACTTT | CASPRGQRVSCSPLHF
TRBJ2-1 | NA | NA | TRBV6-5 | 16 | TGTGCCAGCAGTTACCGGATCGTCGGCGGCTACAATGAGCAGTTCTTC | CASSYRIVGGYNEQFF
TRBJ1-1 | NA | NA | TRBV9 | 14 | TGTGCCAGCAGCGCATCCGGGGGGAACACTGAAGCTTTCTTT | CASSASGGNTEAFF
TRBJ2-3 | TRBD2 | few | TRBV7-2 | 15 | TGTGCCAGCAGGGGGACTAGCGGGGGAACAGATACGCAGTATTTT | CASRGTSGGTDTQYF
TRBJ2-7 | NA | few | TRBV7-2 | 16 | TGTGCCAGCAGCTTAGTAAGTGGGACTCTTTCCTACGAGCAGTACTTC | CASSLVSGTLSYEQYF
TRBJ2-7 | NA | few | TRBV19 | 13 | TGTGCCAGTAGTTTCGGTCGCTCCTACGAGCAGTACTTC | CASSFGRSYEQYF
TRBJ1-1 | NA | NA | TRBV7-2 | 13 | TGTGCCAGCAGCGTCAACTCGGAGACTGAAGCTTTCTTT | CASSVNSETEAFF
TRBJ2-1 | TRBD2 | NA | TRBV13 | 19 | TGTGCCAGCAGCTTAGGCCTAAAGGGACTAGCGGGGGGGTACAATGAGCAGTTCTTC | CASSLGLKGLAGGYNEQFF
TRBJ2-1 | NA | NA | TRBV4-3 | 16 | TGCGCCAGCAGCCAAGATATGGCAGGGGGGTACAATGAGCAGTTCTTC | CASSQDMAGGYNEQFF
TRBJ2-7 | NA | NA | TRBV6-6 | 13 | TGTGCCAGCAGTTACCAGGGGCCCTACGAGCAGTACTTC | CASSYQGPYEQYF
TRBJ1-1 | NA | NA | TRBV7-9 | 14 | TGTGCCAGCAGTACGAACACAGGGAACACTGAAGCTTTCTTT | CASSTNTGNTEAFF
TRBJ2-7 | TRBD2 | NA | TRBV15 | 14 | TGTGCCACCAGCAGATCGGGGGGGGCCTACGAGCAGTACTTC | CATSRSGGAYEQYF
TRBJ2-7 | TRBD1 | NA | TRBV7-2 | 14 | TGTGCCAGCAGCCAACGAACAGGGGACTACGAGCAGTACTTC | CASSQRTGDYEQYF
TRBJ2-1 | TRBD1 | NA | TRBV10-3 | 14 | TGTGCCACACTCCGGGACAGCGCGTACAATGAGCAGTTCTTC | CATLRDSAYNEQFF
TRBJ1-1 | NA | NA | TRBV18 | 14 | TGTGCCAGCTCACCAGGGGGCTCGTACACTGAAGCTTTCTTT | CASSPGGSYTEAFF
TRBJ2-7 | NA | NA | TRBV28 | 14 | TGTGCCAGCAGGCGCCTCGACTACTCCTACGAGCAGTACTTC | CASRRLDYSYEQYF
TRBJ1-1 | TRBD1 | NA | TRBV5-5 | 13 | TGTGCCAGCAGGACAGGGAGAAACACTGAAGCTTTCTTT | CASRTGRNTEAFF
TRBJ1-1 | NA | NA | TRBV13 | 14 | TGTGCCAGCAGCTTGACAGGCGGATTCCCTGAAGCTTTCTTT | CASSLTGGFPEAFF
TRBJ2-7 | TRBD2 | NA | TRBV7-2 | 15 | TGTGCCAGCAGTCCGAGCGGGAGTCGGTCCTACGAGCAGTACTTC | CASSPSGSRSYEQYF
TRBJ2-7 | TRBD1 | NA | TRBV7-9 | 16 | TGTGCCAGCACCGCTTGGTCTGACAGGGGCTCCTACGAGCAGTACTTC | CASTAWSDRGSYEQYF
TRBJ1-2 | NA | NA | TRBV5-6 | 13 | TGTGCCAGCAGCTTGGAAATACTCTATGGCTACACCTTC | CASSLEILYGYTF
TRBJ2-3 | TRBD2 | NA | TRBV5-8 | 17 | TGTGCCAGCAGCTTGGGTTCACTAGCGGGAAGGAGAGATACGCAGTATTTT | CASSLGSLAGRRDTQYF
TRBJ1-6 | TRBD1 | NA | TRBV5-1 | 17 | TGCGCCAGTTCGCTGGACAGGGATTTTAGGGGGAATTCACCCCTCCACTTT | CASSLDRDFRGNSPLHF
TRBJ2-3 | NA | NA | TRBV18 | 15 | TGTGCCAGCTCGTACACAGAGGGAAGCACAGATACGCAGTATTTT | CASSYTEGSTDTQYF
TRBJ1-1 | NA | NA | TRBV11-2 | 16 | TGTGCCAGCAGCTTAGATGGTCCCCCATTGGCCAGGGGAGCTTTCTTT | CASSLDGPPLARGAFF
TRBJ2-1 | TRBD2 | few | TRBV7-2 | 16 | TGTGCCAGCAGCCTCCTAGCGGGGGGGCCTGTCAATGAGCAGTTCTTC | CASSLLAGGPVNEQFF
TRBJ1-2 | TRBD1 | NA | TRBV11-1 | 13 | TGTGCCAGCAGCCCCGGGACAGGGGACGGCTACACCTTC | CASSPGTGDGYTF
TRBJ2-1 | TRBD2 | NA | TRBV15 | 18 | TGTGCCACCAGCAGAAAGGGACTAGCGGGAGTAAGGGACAATGAGCAGTTCTTC | CATSRKGLAGVRDNEQFF
TRBJ2-1 | NA | NA | TRBV10-3 | 13 | TGTGCCATCTCTCGGGGAGCGGACAATGAGCAGTTCTTC | CAISRGADNEQFF
TRBJ1-2 | NA | few | TRBV15 | 15 | TGTGCCACCAGCAGAGATCGTCCAGGGCGCGATGGCTACACCTTC | CATSRDRPGRDGYTF
TRBJ2-1 | TRBD2 | NA | TRBV2 | 14 | TGTGCCAGCAGTGACGCACTAGCGGGAAGTGAGCAGTTCTTC | CASSDALAGSEQFF
TRBJ1-2 | TRBD1 | NA | TRBV11-2 | 14 | TGTGCCAGCAGCCAAGGACAGGGTGACTATGGCTACACCTTC | CASSQGQGDYGYTF
TRBJ2-3 | NA | NA | TRBV2 | 14 | TGTGCCAGCAGTCAGGGGTCCTGGACAGATACGCAGTATTTT | CASSQGSWTDTQYF
TRBJ2-7 | TRBD2 | NA | TRBV5-4 | 17 | TGTGCCAGCAGCCCAGGCCTTAGCGGGAGAGGGTCCTACGAGCAGTACTTC | CASSPGLSGRGSYEQYF
TRBJ2-2 | TRBD1 | NA | TRBV18 | 15 | TGTGCCAGCTCACCCGCCGGGACAGGGGCCGGGGAGCTGTTTTTT | CASSPAGTGAGELFF
TRBJ2-1 | TRBD2 | NA | TRBV5-1 | 19 | TGCGCCAGCAGCTCGGGACTAGCGGGGGTTGCGGGGCCCTACAATGAGCAGTTCTTC | CASSSGLAGVAGPYNEQFF
TRBJ2-5 | TRBD2 | NA | TRBV7-9 | 14 | TGTGCCAGCAGCCCCGGGACTAGCGGGGAGACCCAGTACTTC | CASSPGTSGETQYF
TRBJ2-1 | NA | NA | TRBV4-3 | 13 | TGCGCCAGCAGCCGGACAGAATACAATGAGCAGTTCTTC | CASSRTEYNEQFF
TRBJ2-1 | TRBD2 | few | TRBV11-1 | 15 | TGTGCCAGCAGCTTAGTAGCGGGGGGGCTTCGTGAGCAGTTCTTC | CASSLVAGGLREQFF
TRBJ2-7 | TRBD2 | NA | TRBV15 | 16 | TGTGCCACCAGCGGGCGGTGGACTAGCCAGTCCTACGAGCAGTACTTC | CATSGRWTSQSYEQYF
TRBJ2-1 | TRBD1 | NA | TRBV14 | 15 | TGTGCCAGCAGCCAACTAAGGGGGCTCGAGGATGAGCAGTTCTTC | CASSQLRGLEDEQFF
TRBJ1-4 | NA | NA | TRBV7-9 | 11 | TGTGCCAGCAGCTTGAGCGAAAAACTGTTTTTT | CASSLSEKLFF
TRBJ2-3 | TRBD2 | once | TRBV14 | 17 | TGTGCCAGCAGCCTTATAGCGGGGGGGCCGAGCACAGATACGCAGTATTTT | CASSLIAGGPSTDTQYF
TRBJ2-1 | TRBD2 | few | TRBV9 | 14 | TGTGCCAGCAGACAGCGGGACCCATCCGTTGAGCAGTTCTTC | CASRQRDPSVEQFF
TRBJ1-1 | TRBD1 | few | TRBV10-3 | 15 | TGTGCCATCAGTGACCACGGGACAGCAAACACTGAAGCTTTCTTT | CAISDHGTANTEAFF
TRBJ2-5 | TRBD2 | NA | TRBV19 | 17 | TGTGCCAGTAGTATCGGGACTAGCGGGGGGCTTCAAGAGACCCAGTACTTC | CASSIGTSGGLQETQYF
TRBJ2-3 | TRBD2 | NA | TRBV28 | 16 | TGTGCCAGCAGTCCGACTAGCGGGAGTAGCACAGATACGCAGTATTTT | CASSPTSGSSTDTQYF
TRBJ1-2 | NA | NA | TRBV20-1 | 8 | TGCAGTGCCAGTACAGGCATCTTC | CSASTGIF
TRBJ1-3 | NA | NA | TRBV25-1 | 16 | TGTGCCAGCAGTGAAGTGGTCCGATCGGGGGGAAACACCATATATTTT | CASSEVVRSGGNTIYF
TRBJ1-6 | TRBD1 | NA | TRBV27 | 17 | TGTGCCAGCACCACGGGTGACAGGGGGCGGTCGAATTCACCCCTCCACTTT | CASTTGDRGRSNSPLHF
TRBJ1-1 | NA | NA | TRBV28 | 14 | TGTGCCAGCAGTTTAATACGGGTTTCGGCTAAAGCTTTCTTT | CASSLIRVSAKAFF
TRBJ2-7 | TRBD2 | NA | TRBV6-4 | 14 | TGTGCCAGCAGCCCCCATCGGGAGGAACGCGAGCAGTACTTC | CASSPHREEREQYF
TRBJ2-7 | NA | NA | TRBV9 | 14 | TGTGCCAGCAGCGGCGGAGGAAGCTCCTACGAGCAGTACTTC | CASSGGGSSYEQYF